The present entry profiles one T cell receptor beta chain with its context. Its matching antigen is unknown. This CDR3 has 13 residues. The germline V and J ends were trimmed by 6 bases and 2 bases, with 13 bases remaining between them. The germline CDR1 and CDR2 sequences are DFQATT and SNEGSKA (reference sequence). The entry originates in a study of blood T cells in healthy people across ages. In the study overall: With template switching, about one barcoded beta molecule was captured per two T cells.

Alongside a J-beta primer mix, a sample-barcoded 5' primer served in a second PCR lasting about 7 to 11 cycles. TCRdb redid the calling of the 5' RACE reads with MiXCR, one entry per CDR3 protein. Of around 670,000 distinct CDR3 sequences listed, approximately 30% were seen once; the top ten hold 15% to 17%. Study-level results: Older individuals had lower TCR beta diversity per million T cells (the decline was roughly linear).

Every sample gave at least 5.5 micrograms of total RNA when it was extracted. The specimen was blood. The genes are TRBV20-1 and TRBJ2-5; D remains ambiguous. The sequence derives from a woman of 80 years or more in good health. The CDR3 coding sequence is TGCAGTGCCCCCGTACAGACACAAGAGACCCAGTACTTC. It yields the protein CSAPVQTQETQYF.